The TCR beta chain under discussion was sequenced for a study of shared clonotypes between healthy human individuals. Method: immunoSEQ multiplex PCR; TCRdb's copy keeps in-frame clones and lacks some. The sample lists 400,000 to 500,000 clones, around 80% occurring once. Study results and limitations: A small donor pool kept down the genetic and exposure-history diversity that was represented.

Concerning this clone itself: What it binds is unknown.

The trim removed 4 bases at V and 7 bases at J, leaving 8 bases unmatched. The germline V gene has CDR1 MNHNY and CDR2 SVGAGI (reference sequence). The CDR3 covers 14 residues. This clonotype was obtained from a woman aged 40-49 years in good health. Some clones in this sample may be carry-over from other donors' samples. The chain has TRBV6-6 and TRBJ2-7, with 9 nucleotides matching TRBD1. Sequencing input: PBMCs. The CDR3 here is CASSWPGQGMEQYF. The CDR3 DNA sequence: TGTGCCAGCAGTTGGCCGGGACAGGGTATGGAGCAGTACTTC.